These T cell receptor beta chains were read from a single sample in a study of cytomegalovirus exposure and HLA in healthy donors. This table comes from immunoSEQ multiplex PCR, and its TCRdb copy is limited to in-frame clones, with some not included. Here the sample table reports 70,000 or so clones. Sequencing was done on a sample of PBMCs. The source is a man aged 40-49 years in good health and CMV-seronegative. Both conserved end residues are part of each CDR3. The order of the fields is V gene, D gene, J gene, CDR3 DNA, CDR3 protein. D genes are given only for firm matches.

>TRBV7-6|-|TRBJ1-1
TGTGCCAGCAGCTTACGGGGGGCGGCAAGCACTGAAGCTTTCTTT
CASSLRGAASTEAFF
>TRBV27|-|TRBJ1-3
TGTGCCAGCAGTTTATCATTTGGGGGCCATAGCTCTGGAAACACCATATATTTT
CASSLSFGGHSSGNTIYF
>TRBV28|TRBD1|TRBJ2-2
TGTGCCAGCAGAACCACAGGGGCCTTAAACACCGGGGAGCTGTTTTTT
CASRTTGALNTGELFF
>TRBV5-6|TRBD1|TRBJ1-1
TGTGCCAGCAGCCGAGGACAGGGGAATTTGGCTGAAGCTTTCTTT
CASSRGQGNLAEAFF
>TRBV2|TRBD2|TRBJ2-7
TGTGCCAGCAGGAATTCTAGCGGGGGGGCCCACGAGCAGTACTTC
CASRNSSGGAHEQYF
>TRBV7-9|-|TRBJ1-2
TGTGCCAGCAGCGAGTGGGAGGGGGGGAAAGCTAACTATGGCTACACCTTC
CASSEWEGGKANYGYTF
>TRBV5-8|TRBD2|TRBJ2-1
TGTGCCAGCAGCTCCCGGCGGGGGTTGTCCTACAATGAGCAGTTCTTC
CASSSRRGLSYNEQFF
>TRBV4-1|-|TRBJ1-2
TGCGCCAGCAGCCTCTTGTCGGGTTCCTATGGCTACACCTTC
CASSLLSGSYGYTF
>TRBV7-9|-|TRBJ1-2
TGTGCCAGCAGCTTACGTTCGGGAGGGGGCTACACCTTC
CASSLRSGGGYTF
>TRBV4-1|-|TRBJ1-2
TGCGCCAGCAGCCTACATAACCGGGACTCTGGTAACTATGGCTACACCTTC
CASSLHNRDSGNYGYTF
>TRBV25-1|-|TRBJ2-7
TGTGCCAGCAGCAACTACGAGCAGTACTTC
CASSNYEQYF
>TRBV10-1|TRBD1|TRBJ2-5
TGCGCCAGCAGTGAGGGACAGGGGTTGGAGACCCAGTACTTC
CASSEGQGLETQYF
>TRBV10-3|-|TRBJ1-6
TGTGCCATCACCTCACAGGGTGGGAATTCACCCCTCCACTTT
CAITSQGGNSPLHF
>TRBV19|TRBD1|TRBJ2-1
TGTGCCAGTAGCGCTCGGACAGGCAATGAGCAGTTCTTC
CASSARTGNEQFF
>TRBV7-9|TRBD2|TRBJ2-3
TGTGCCAGCAGCTTAGTGGCGGGGGGCACAGATACGCAGTATTTT
CASSLVAGGTDTQYF
>TRBV18|TRBD1|TRBJ2-7
TGTGCCAGCTCACACAGGGGGGAACAGGGCGAGCAGTACTTC
CASSHRGEQGEQYF
>TRBV5-6|TRBD1|TRBJ2-1
TGTGCCAGCAGCTTCGACGGACAGGGGTATGGTAATGAGCAGTTCTTC
CASSFDGQGYGNEQFF
>TRBV18|-|TRBJ1-5
TGTGCCAGCTCACCACAATCAGGGCAGCCCCAGCATTTT
CASSPQSGQPQHF
>TRBV5-1|-|TRBJ2-7
TGCGCCAGCAGCTTGGACGGCGGGGTACCTCTCGAGCAGTACTTC
CASSLDGGVPLEQYF
>TRBV29-1|-|TRBJ2-1
TGCAGCGTGGGAGGACAGGACTACAATGAGCAGTTCTTC
CSVGGQDYNEQFF
>TRBV5-6|TRBD1|TRBJ1-5
TGTGCCAGCAGCTTGGGGACAGGGGACAATCAGCCCCAGCATTTT
CASSLGTGDNQPQHF
>TRBV4-1|TRBD1|TRBJ1-6
TGCGCCAGCAGCCCCTCCAGGACAGGGGATAATTCACCCCTCCACTTT
CASSPSRTGDNSPLHF
>TRBV28|-|TRBJ2-3
TGTGCCAGCAGTTTATCTGTCACAGATACGCAGTATTTT
CASSLSVTDTQYF